This TCR beta chain was profiled in a study of response to subunit inactivated influenza vaccine. This clonotype occurred many times. MiXCR, run by TCRdb on the RT-PCR reads, gives a single entry per CDR3 protein. The sample carries 500,000 to 650,000 distinct CDR3 sequences, about 8% recorded once. This receptor was obtained from a man aged 45 to 75 who received an inactivated influenza vaccine. Sequencing was performed on PBMCs from blood, taken around 25 months after vaccination.

The CDR3 region is CASSSQGLVGLDYGYTF. In DNA, the CDR3 is TGTGCCAGCAGCTCTCAGGGTCTTGTCGGCCTTGACTATGGCTACACCTTC. This sequence joins TRBV11-2 and TRBJ1-2; possible D gene TRBD1, 5 bases. Germline values: CDR1 SGHAT, CDR2 FQNNGV. The V end was cut by 4 bases, the J end by 3 bases, with 21 bases between. This CDR3 is 17 amino acids long.